This T cell receptor beta chain was observed in a study of cytomegalovirus exposure and HLA in healthy donors (dated by TCRdb to about 2017). Describing the broader study: The 550 to 750 repertoires of the first cohort and the 120 validation repertoires were produced on the same platform, according to a later analysis. A separate validation cohort of roughly 130 different subjects was used in addition to the roughly 720-subject first cohort. The study aimed to test whether signatures of past pathogen exposure could be identified by cataloging public T cell receptors. To predict cytomegalovirus infection status, the study brought together high-throughput TCR immunosequencing, statistical association of individual TCRs with disease status, and machine learning. Broader findings and caveats from the paper: Across donors, most TCR sequences were observed very rarely, whereas some public TCRs were present in many individuals. A few of the identified cytomegalovirus-associated TCR beta chains were confirmed in vitro to be specific for cytomegalovirus antigens. Subsequent analysis determined that TCRs grouped into clusters in the first cohort also showed a tendency toward co-occurrence across the roughly 130 validation repertoires, and 94% of cluster scores exceeded 0. According to the authors, the approach could potentially be generalized to other disease states and immunological phenotypes. The validation cohort had no HLA typing available for a later analysis, so co-occurrence within that cohort was assessed over all 120 or so repertoires. The classifier was reported to diagnose cytomegalovirus status with high specificity and sensitivity in both the original and validation cohorts. In the study, 150 to 200 TCR beta chains were listed as associated with cytomegalovirus.

CDR1 SGHTA and CDR2 FQGNSA were looked up in the germline V gene. V has 5 bases trimmed and J has 5 bases trimmed; junction bases matching no gene number 5. Inclusive of the bounding cysteine and phenylalanine, the CDR3 is 16 residues long. The only DNA kept is the CDR3, 48 bases in frame from the first base. Of note for this clone: The target of this receptor is not known. No qualities accompany the bases; no much larger clone lies one base away.

The donors were included in the validation cohort of 100 to 150 subjects, a group kept apart from the approximately 690-subject first cohort. The protocol used for the library was the immunoSEQ multiplex PCR assay. Per the authors' processing: A statistical classification framework was built for diagnosing cytomegalovirus status from the catalog of TCR beta chain sequences. TCRdb obtained this table from immuneACCESS and retained in-frame rearrangements with V and J assigned. These tables miss some clones; where compared with another copy, unresolved V genes account for less than half of the shortfall, and the remainder is unexplained. V, J and clone size were drawn from that table, and D and trimming were deduced from the DNA. In all, the sample holds roughly 75,000 clones, and 85% of those were seen once. Approximately 3% of the sample goes to the ten largest clones.

The TCR originated in a man aged 30 to 39 in good health and CMV-seronegative. The chain couples TRBV7-2 to TRBJ2-3, and 15 bases in between align with TRBD2. Specimen: PBMCs. The DNA is as follows: TGTGCCAGCAGCCCCGGGACTAGCGGGAGGTTAGATACGCAGTATTTT. It translates as CASSPGTSGRLDTQYF. This CDR3, with the reference TRBV7-2 and TRBJ2-3 proteins standing in past its ends, gives the full variable domain GAGVSQSPSNKVTEKGKDVELRCDPISGHTALYWYRQSLGQGLEFLIYFQGNSAPDKSGLPSDRFSAERTGGSVSTLTIQRTQQEDSAVYLCASSPGTSGRLDTQYFGPGTRLTVL.